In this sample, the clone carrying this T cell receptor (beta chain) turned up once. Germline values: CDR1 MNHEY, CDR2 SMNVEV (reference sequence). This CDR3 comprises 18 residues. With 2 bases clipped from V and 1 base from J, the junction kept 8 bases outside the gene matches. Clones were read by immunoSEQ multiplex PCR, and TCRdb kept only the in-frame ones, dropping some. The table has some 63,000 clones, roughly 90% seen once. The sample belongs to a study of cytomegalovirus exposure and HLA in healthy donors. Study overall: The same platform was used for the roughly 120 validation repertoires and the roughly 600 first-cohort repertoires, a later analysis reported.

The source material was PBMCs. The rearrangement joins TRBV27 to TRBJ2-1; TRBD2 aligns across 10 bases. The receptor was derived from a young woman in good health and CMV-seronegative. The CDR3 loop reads CASSLGLAGVKSYNEQFF. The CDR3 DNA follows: TGTGCCAGCAGTTTAGGGCTAGCGGGGGTGAAATCCTACAATGAGCAGTTCTTC.